Listed below are T cell receptor beta chains from one sample, sequenced in a study of coeliac disease. Using immunoSEQ multiplex PCR, the repertoire was profiled, and TCRdb retains in-frame clones only, with some absent. This table has over 3,000 clones, around 70% appearing once. Sample: intraepithelial lymphocytes from the gut. The origin of the receptors is a woman aged 60-75 years with active celiac disease. The CDR3 runs from the conserved cysteine through the conserved F or W. Fields, in order: V gene, clone size, J gene, D gene, CDR3 protein, CDR3 DNA. A D gene is named only where the DNA matches it firmly. Where a row states a size, it is once, few, many or the class of an expanded clone; other rows omit it.

V gene: TRBV2
clone size: NA
J gene: TRBJ1-1
D gene: NA
CDR3 protein: CASKGSTKMGEAFF
CDR3 DNA: TGTGCCAGCAAAGGCAGTACTAAAATGGGTGAAGCTTTCTTT

V gene: TRBV7-9
clone size: medium-sized
J gene: TRBJ2-7
D gene: TRBD2
CDR3 protein: CASSLDGTSGSYEQYF
CDR3 DNA: TGTGCCAGCAGCTTGGACGGGACTAGCGGGTCCTACGAGCAGTACTTC

V gene: TRBV12-5
clone size: NA
J gene: TRBJ2-7
D gene: NA
CDR3 protein: CASGLGLGYEQYF
CDR3 DNA: TGTGCTAGTGGTTTGGGACTAGGCTACGAGCAGTACTTC

V gene: TRBV29-1
clone size: few
J gene: TRBJ2-3
D gene: TRBD2
CDR3 protein: CSVGGLGGRADTQYF
CDR3 DNA: TGCAGCGTTGGGGGCTTGGGCGGGAGGGCAGATACGCAGTATTTT

V gene: TRBV28
clone size: NA
J gene: TRBJ2-7
D gene: TRBD1
CDR3 protein: CASSHPWDRALVRSYEQYF
CDR3 DNA: TGTGCCAGCAGTCACCCCTGGGACAGGGCCCTAGTAAGATCCTACGAGCAGTACTTC

V gene: TRBV4-1
clone size: few
J gene: TRBJ2-5
D gene: TRBD2
CDR3 protein: CASSQGAALAQETQYF
CDR3 DNA: TGCGCCAGCAGCCAAGGGGCGGCACTAGCGCAAGAGACCCAGTACTTC

V gene: TRBV5-4
clone size: NA
J gene: TRBJ2-7
D gene: TRBD2
CDR3 protein: CASSPPAGRSYEQYF
CDR3 DNA: TGTGCCAGCAGCCCTCCAGCGGGACGGTCCTACGAGCAGTACTTC

V gene: TRBV7-9
clone size: NA
J gene: TRBJ2-5
D gene: NA
CDR3 protein: CASECCVGGETQYF
CDR3 DNA: TGTGCCAGCGAGTGCTGCGTTGGTGGTGAGACCCAGTACTTC

V gene: TRBV6-1
clone size: NA
J gene: TRBJ1-5
D gene: NA
CDR3 protein: CASSESWAKNQPQHF
CDR3 DNA: TGTGCCAGCAGTGAAAGTTGGGCGAAAAATCAGCCCCAGCATTTT

V gene: TRBV29-1
clone size: NA
J gene: TRBJ1-1
D gene: NA
CDR3 protein: CSVNSGPGTEAFF
CDR3 DNA: TGCAGCGTAAATTCCGGGCCGGGGACTGAAGCTTTCTTT

V gene: TRBV7-9
clone size: few
J gene: TRBJ2-5
D gene: NA
CDR3 protein: CASSHQGSQETQYF
CDR3 DNA: TGTGCCAGCAGTCACCAGGGTTCCCAAGAGACCCAGTACTTC

V gene: TRBV19
clone size: NA
J gene: TRBJ2-3
D gene: TRBD1
CDR3 protein: CASSIFGTDITDTQYF
CDR3 DNA: TGTGCCAGTAGTATTTTTGGGACAGACATCACAGATACGCAGTATTTT

V gene: TRBV4-2
clone size: NA
J gene: TRBJ1-2
D gene: TRBD1
CDR3 protein: CASSPTGQGVNYGYTF
CDR3 DNA: TGTGCCAGCAGCCCAACAGGACAGGGGGTCAACTATGGCTACACCTTC

V gene: TRBV19
clone size: NA
J gene: TRBJ2-7
D gene: NA
CDR3 protein: CASSFGGQDAYEQYF
CDR3 DNA: TGTGCCAGTAGTTTCGGCGGGCAGGACGCCTACGAGCAGTACTTC